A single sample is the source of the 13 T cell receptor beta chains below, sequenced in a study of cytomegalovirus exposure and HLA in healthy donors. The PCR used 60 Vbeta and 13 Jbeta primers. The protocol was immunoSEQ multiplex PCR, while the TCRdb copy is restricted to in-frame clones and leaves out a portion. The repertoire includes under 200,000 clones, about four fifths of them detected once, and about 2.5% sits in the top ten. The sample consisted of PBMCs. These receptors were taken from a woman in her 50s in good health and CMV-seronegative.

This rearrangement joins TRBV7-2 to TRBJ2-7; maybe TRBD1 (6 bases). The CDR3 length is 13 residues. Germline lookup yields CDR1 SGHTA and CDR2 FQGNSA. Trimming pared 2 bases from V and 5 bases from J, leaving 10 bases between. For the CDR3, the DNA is TGTGCCAGCAGCTTATATCAGGGGCACGAGCAGTACTTC. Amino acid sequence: CASSLYQGHEQYF.

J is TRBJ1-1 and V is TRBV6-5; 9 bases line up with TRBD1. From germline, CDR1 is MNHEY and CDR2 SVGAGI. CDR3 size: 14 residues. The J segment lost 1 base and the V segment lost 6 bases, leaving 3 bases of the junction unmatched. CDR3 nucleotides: TGTGCCAGCAGCAAACAGGGGGCGAACACTGAAGCTTTCTTT. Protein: CASSKQGANTEAFF.

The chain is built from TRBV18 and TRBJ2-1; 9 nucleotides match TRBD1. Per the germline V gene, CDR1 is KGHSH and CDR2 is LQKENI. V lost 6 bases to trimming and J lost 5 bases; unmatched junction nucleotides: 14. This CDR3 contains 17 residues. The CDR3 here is CASSLTGTGILHNEQFF. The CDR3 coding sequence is TGTGCCAGCTCCCTCACCGGGACAGGGATATTGCACAATGAGCAGTTCTTC. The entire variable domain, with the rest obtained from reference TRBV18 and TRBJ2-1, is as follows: NAGVMQNPRHLVRRRGQEARLRCSPMKGHSHVYWYRQLPEEGLKFMVYLQKENIIDESGMPKERFSAEFPKEGPSILRIQQVVRGDSAAYFCASSLTGTGILHNEQFFGPGTRLTVL.

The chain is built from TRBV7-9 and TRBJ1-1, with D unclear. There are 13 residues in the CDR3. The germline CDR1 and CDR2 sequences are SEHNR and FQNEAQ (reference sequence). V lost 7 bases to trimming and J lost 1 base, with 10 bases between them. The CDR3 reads CASTTTSNTEAFF. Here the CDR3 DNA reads TGTGCCAGCACGACAACATCGAACACTGAAGCTTTCTTT. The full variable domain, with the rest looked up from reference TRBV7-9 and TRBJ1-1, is DTGVSQNPRHKITKRGQNVTFRCDPISEHNRLYWYRQTLGQGPEFLTYFQNEAQLEKSRLLSDRFSAERPKGSFSTLEIQRTEQGDSAMYLCASTTTSNTEAFFGQGTRLTVV.

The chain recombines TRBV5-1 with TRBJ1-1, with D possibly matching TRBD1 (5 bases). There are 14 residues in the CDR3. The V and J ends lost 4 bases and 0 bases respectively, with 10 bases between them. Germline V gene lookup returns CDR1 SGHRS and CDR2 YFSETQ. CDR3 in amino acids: CASSPGLMNTEAFF. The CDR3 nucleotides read TGCGCCAGCAGCCCGGGACTCATGAACACTGAAGCTTTCTTT.

The CDR3 loop reads CASSFVPSSYNEQFF. CDR3 in DNA: TGTGCCAGCAGTTTCGTACCGAGCTCCTACAATGAGCAGTTCTTC. V is TRBV27 and J is TRBJ2-1; D call uncertain. Germline loops: CDR1 MNHEY, CDR2 SMNVEV (reference sequence). The CDR3 is 15 amino acids. V was cut by 3 bases and J by 0 bases, with 9 bases left in between.

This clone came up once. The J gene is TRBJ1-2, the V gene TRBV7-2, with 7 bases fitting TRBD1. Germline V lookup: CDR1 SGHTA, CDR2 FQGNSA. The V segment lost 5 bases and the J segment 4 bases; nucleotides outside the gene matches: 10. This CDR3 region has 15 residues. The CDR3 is CASSREGRGSYGYTF. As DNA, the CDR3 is TGTGCCAGCAGCCGAGAGGGCAGGGGGAGCTATGGCTACACCTTC.

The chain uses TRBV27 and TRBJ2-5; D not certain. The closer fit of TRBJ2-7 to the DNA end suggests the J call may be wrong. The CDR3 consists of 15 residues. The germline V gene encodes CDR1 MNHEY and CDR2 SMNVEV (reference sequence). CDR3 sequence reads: CASSPVGESSYEQYF. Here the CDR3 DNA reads TGTGCCAGCAGTCCGGTTGGTGAGAGCTCCTACGAGCAGTACTTC.

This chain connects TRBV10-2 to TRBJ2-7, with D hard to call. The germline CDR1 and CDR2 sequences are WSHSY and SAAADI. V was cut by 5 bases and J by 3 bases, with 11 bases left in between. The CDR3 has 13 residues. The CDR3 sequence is CASSLSGIYEQYF. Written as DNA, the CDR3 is TGCGCCAGCAGTCTCTCGGGTATCTACGAGCAGTACTTC.

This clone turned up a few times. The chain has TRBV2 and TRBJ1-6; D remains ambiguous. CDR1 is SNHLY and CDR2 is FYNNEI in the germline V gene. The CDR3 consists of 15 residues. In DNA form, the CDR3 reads TGTGCTACCCAAAGGGCACGGGGAATTAATTCACCCCTCCACTTT. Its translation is CATQRARGINSPLHF. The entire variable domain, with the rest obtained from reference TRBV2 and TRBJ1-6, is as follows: EPEVTQTPSHQVTQMGQEVILRCVPISNHLYFYWYRQILGQKVEFLVSFYNNEISEKSEIFDDQFSVERPDGSNFTLKIRSTKLEDSAMYFCATQRARGINSPLHFGNGTRLTVT.

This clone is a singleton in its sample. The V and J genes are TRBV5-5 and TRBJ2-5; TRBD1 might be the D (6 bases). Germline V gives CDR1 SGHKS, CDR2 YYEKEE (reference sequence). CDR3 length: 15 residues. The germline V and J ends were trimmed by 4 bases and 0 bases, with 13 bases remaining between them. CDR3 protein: CASSQFGQYQETQYF. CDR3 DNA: TGTGCCAGCAGCCAATTCGGACAGTACCAAGAGACCCAGTACTTC.

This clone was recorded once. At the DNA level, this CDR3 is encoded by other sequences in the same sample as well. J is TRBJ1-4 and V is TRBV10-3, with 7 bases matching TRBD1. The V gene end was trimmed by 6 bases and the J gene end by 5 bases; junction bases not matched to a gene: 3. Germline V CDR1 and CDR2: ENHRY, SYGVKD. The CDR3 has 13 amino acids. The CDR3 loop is CAISGTVNEKLFF. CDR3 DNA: TGTGCCATCAGCGGGACAGTGAATGAAAAACTGTTTTTT.

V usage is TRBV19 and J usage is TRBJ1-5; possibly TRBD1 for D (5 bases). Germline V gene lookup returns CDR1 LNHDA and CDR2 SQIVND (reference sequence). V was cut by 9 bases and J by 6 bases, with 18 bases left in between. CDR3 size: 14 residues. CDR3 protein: CASVNQGVSQPQHF. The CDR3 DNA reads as TGTGCCAGCGTCAACCAAGGGGTGAGTCAGCCCCAGCATTTT.